The rows below give T cell receptor beta chains drawn from one sample of a study of human T cells and chemical hapten exposure. TCRdb passed the RACE reads through MiXCR, listing each CDR3 protein once. The repertoire includes about 160,000 distinct CDR3 sequences, roughly 25% of them detected once, and around 1.9% sits in the top ten. This material consisted of whole blood, taken in connection with sensitization to the hapten diphenylcyclopropenone (DPC). The receptors shown here come from a woman between 18 and 30 years old with alopecia areata. Some clones in this sample may be carry-over from other donors' samples. Both conserved end residues are part of each CDR3. A D gene is named only where the DNA matches it firmly. For some rows the clone size is stated as once, few or many, or as a class when expanded; others skip it.

cdr3_nt: TGCGCCAGCAGCCAAGGCCCGACCAGGGTAACCGGGGAGCTGTTTTTT
cdr3_aa: CASSQGPTRVTGELFF
j_call: TRBJ2-2
d_call: -
clone_size: few
v_call: TRBV4-3

cdr3_nt: TGTGCCAGCAGTGACGATCTAACAGGGGGGGAGACCCAGTACTTC
cdr3_aa: CASSDDLTGGETQYF
j_call: TRBJ2-5
d_call: TRBD1
clone_size: -
v_call: TRBV25-1

cdr3_nt: TGTGCCAGCACTTTGGGGGATCGATATGAGCAGTTCTTC
cdr3_aa: CASTLGDRYEQFF
j_call: TRBJ2-1
d_call: -
clone_size: -
v_call: TRBV7-9

cdr3_nt: TGTGCCAGCAGTTTATATGGGGCTGTGAACACTGAAGCTTTCTTT
cdr3_aa: CASSLYGAVNTEAFF
j_call: TRBJ1-1
d_call: -
clone_size: many
v_call: TRBV27

cdr3_nt: TGCGCCAGCAGCCCCCGGGACCTTAACACAGATACGCAGTATTTT
cdr3_aa: CASSPRDLNTDTQYF
j_call: TRBJ2-3
d_call: -
clone_size: -
v_call: TRBV5-1

cdr3_nt: TGCAGCGTTCCGGGACAGGCCCCTTCTGGGGCCAACGTCCTGACTTTC
cdr3_aa: CSVPGQAPSGANVLTF
j_call: TRBJ2-6
d_call: TRBD1
clone_size: many
v_call: TRBV29-1

cdr3_nt: TGTGCCAGCAGCCCCTGGACTAGCGGGATTTACGAGCAGTACTTC
cdr3_aa: CASSPWTSGIYEQYF
j_call: TRBJ2-7
d_call: TRBD2
clone_size: -
v_call: TRBV7-8

cdr3_nt: TGTGCCAGCACCCGGACAGTCTACGAGCAGTACTTC
cdr3_aa: CASTRTVYEQYF
j_call: TRBJ2-7
d_call: -
clone_size: -
v_call: TRBV6-2/TRBV6-3

cdr3_nt: TGTGCCAGTAGCGACAGGGGTGGCGGGGCCAACGTCCTGACTTTC
cdr3_aa: CASSDRGGGANVLTF
j_call: TRBJ2-6
d_call: TRBD1
clone_size: few
v_call: TRBV19

cdr3_nt: TGTGCCAGCAGCCAAACGGGGATGGCTACTGAAGCTTTCTTT
cdr3_aa: CASSQTGMATEAFF
j_call: TRBJ1-1
d_call: -
clone_size: -
v_call: TRBV4-2

cdr3_nt: TGTGCCAGCAGCTTAGCACAGCATGAAGCTTTCTTT
cdr3_aa: CASSLAQHEAFF
j_call: TRBJ1-1
d_call: -
clone_size: few
v_call: TRBV7-2

cdr3_nt: TGTGCCAGCAGCTTAAAGGGGGCCCACGAGCAGTACTTC
cdr3_aa: CASSLKGAHEQYF
j_call: TRBJ2-7
d_call: TRBD1
clone_size: -
v_call: TRBV7-3

cdr3_nt: TGCAGTGCTAGAGCCCCGGGGTACGAGCAGTACTTC
cdr3_aa: CSARAPGYEQYF
j_call: TRBJ2-7
d_call: -
clone_size: -
v_call: TRBV20-1

cdr3_nt: TGCAGCGTTTCCGGGACAGGGGTTGACGAGCAGTACTTC
cdr3_aa: CSVSGTGVDEQYF
j_call: TRBJ2-7
d_call: TRBD1
clone_size: once
v_call: TRBV29-1

cdr3_nt: TGCAGCGTTGGTCGACAGCCGAACTTGATCATGAACACTGAAGCTTTCTTT
cdr3_aa: CSVGRQPNLIMNTEAFF
j_call: TRBJ1-1
d_call: -
clone_size: few
v_call: TRBV29-1

cdr3_nt: TGTGCCAGCAGGAATTGGGACAGGGTAACCGAGCAGTACTTC
cdr3_aa: CASRNWDRVTEQYF
j_call: TRBJ2-7
d_call: TRBD1
clone_size: -
v_call: TRBV27

cdr3_nt: TGTGCCAGCAGTCAACTATTCGGATATGAGCAGTTCTTC
cdr3_aa: CASSQLFGYEQFF
j_call: TRBJ2-1
d_call: -
clone_size: few
v_call: TRBV25-1

cdr3_nt: TGCGCCAGCACCGAAGTGGGACAGGCCACCGGGGAGCTGTTTTTT
cdr3_aa: CASTEVGQATGELFF
j_call: TRBJ2-2
d_call: TRBD1
clone_size: -
v_call: TRBV4-1

cdr3_nt: TGTGCCAGCAGCTTAGATCTGGGGACAGATACGCAGTATTTT
cdr3_aa: CASSLDLGTDTQYF
j_call: TRBJ2-3
d_call: -
clone_size: -
v_call: TRBV11-2

cdr3_nt: TGTGCCAGCAGCTTTTATAGTCACTCTGGGGCCAACGTCCTGACTTTC
cdr3_aa: CASSFYSHSGANVLTF
j_call: TRBJ2-6
d_call: -
clone_size: -
v_call: TRBV7-2

cdr3_nt: TGTGCCAGCAGCGTAGCCCACGGCCAGGTGAACACTGAAGCTTTCTTT
cdr3_aa: CASSVAHGQVNTEAFF
j_call: TRBJ1-1
d_call: -
clone_size: -
v_call: TRBV9

cdr3_nt: TGCAGTGTCCAGTCGGGACTCCGCTATGGGACAGATACGCAGTATTTT
cdr3_aa: CSVQSGLRYGTDTQYF
j_call: TRBJ2-3
d_call: -
clone_size: few
v_call: TRBV20-1

cdr3_nt: TGTGCCAGCAGCACGGGGACTGCGATCTACGAGCAGTACTTC
cdr3_aa: CASSTGTAIYEQYF
j_call: TRBJ2-7
d_call: -
clone_size: -
v_call: TRBV7-2

cdr3_nt: TGCAGCGTGGGCGCGGGACTAGAAAGGAATGAGCAGTTCTTC
cdr3_aa: CSVGAGLERNEQFF
j_call: TRBJ2-1
d_call: TRBD2
clone_size: few
v_call: TRBV29-1

cdr3_nt: TGCGCCAGCAGCTTGGTCGCGGGACAAGATACGCAGTATTTT
cdr3_aa: CASSLVAGQDTQYF
j_call: TRBJ2-3
d_call: -
clone_size: few
v_call: TRBV5-1

cdr3_nt: TGTGCCAGCAGCCCAGATCAGGTGGGAGGGAAGTATTTT
cdr3_aa: CASSPDQVGGKYF
j_call: TRBJ2-3
d_call: TRBD2
clone_size: -
v_call: TRBV7-2

cdr3_nt: TGTGCCAGCAGCCTAAACCTAGCGGGACAATACAATGAGCAGTTCTTC
cdr3_aa: CASSLNLAGQYNEQFF
j_call: TRBJ2-1
d_call: TRBD2
clone_size: -
v_call: TRBV12-3/TRBV12-4